This T cell receptor beta chain is drawn from a study of OX40 agonist ivuxolimab in advanced cancers. Method: immunoSEQ multiplex PCR; TCRdb's copy keeps in-frame clones and lacks some. The sample consists of 90,000 to 130,000 clones, around 93% of them appearing once. J lost 3 bases, V lost 0 bases, and 5 bases had no gene match. CDR1 is SEHNR, CDR2 FQNEAQ, per germline (reference sequence). The CDR3 totals 16 residues. This material consisted of CD4+ or CD8+ T cells sorted from blood, taken in a trial of the OX40 agonist ivuxolimab. The genes are TRBV7-9 and TRBJ2-1; TRBD2 agrees at 7 bases. The TCR comes from an adult with an advanced solid tumor such as melanoma, head and neck, liver or kidney cancer. The CDR3 sequence: CASSLASGGLYNEQFF. In DNA form, the CDR3 reads TGTGCCAGCAGCTTAGCCTCGGGGGGTCTCTACAATGAGCAGTTCTTC.